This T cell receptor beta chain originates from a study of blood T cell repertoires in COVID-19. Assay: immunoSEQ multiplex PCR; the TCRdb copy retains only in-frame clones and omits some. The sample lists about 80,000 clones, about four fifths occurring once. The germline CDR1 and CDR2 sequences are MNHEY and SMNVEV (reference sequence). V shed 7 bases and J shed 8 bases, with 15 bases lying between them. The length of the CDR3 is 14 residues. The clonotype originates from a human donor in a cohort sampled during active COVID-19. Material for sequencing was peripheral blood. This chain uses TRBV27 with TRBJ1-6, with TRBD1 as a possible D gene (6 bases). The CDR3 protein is CASKRDTDYSPLHF. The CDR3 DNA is TGTGCCAGCAAGCGGGACACAGACTATTCACCCCTCCACTTT.